This TCR beta chain originates from a study of CD8+CD57+ T cells in acquired aplastic anemia. Study-level results: Patients showed no significant difference from controls in CD8+ Simpson's diversity.

Genomic DNA, the template, was used for profiling of the TCR beta VDJ and CDR3. TCRdb re-derived calls from the reads in MiXCR, one entry per CDR3 protein. The table includes under 150,000 distinct CDR3 sequences, about two fifths detected once. A note on this clonotype: What it recognizes is unknown.

The patients chosen for sequencing had shown expansion of CD8+CD57+ cells (detected by flow cytometry). With no exception, the patients had severe acquired aplastic anemia. The CDR3 totals 13 residues. Germline V lookup: CDR1 LNHDA, CDR2 SQIVND (reference sequence). V was shortened by 4 bases and J by 2 bases, with 7 bases between the two germline ends. Sequencing input: sorted CD4+, CD8+, or CD8+CD57+ T cells (not recorded which) from PBMCs. The sequence derives from a human donor with aplastic anemia. The V call is TRBV19, the J call TRBJ2-3; D may be TRBD2 (5 bases). The CDR3: CASSTGNTDTQYF. For the CDR3, the DNA is TGTGCCAGTAGTACCGGGAACACAGATACGCAGTATTTT.